The source of this T cell receptor (beta chain) is a study of blood T cell repertoires in COVID-19. In the study overall: Acute and convalescent COVID-19 specimens originated in the United States, Italy and Spain.

Authors' methods: Researchers report that nucleated cell counts were estimated from reference gene primer amplification. Assay used: immunoSEQ multiplex PCR; TCRdb lists only in-frame clones, some missing. That table furnishes V, J and clone size, whereas the DNA furnished D and trimming. The sample lists around 360,000 clones; around 87% were seen once. Germline V gene sequence: CDR1 ENHRY, CDR2 SYGVKD. V lost 7 bases, J lost 2 bases, and 12 bases lay in between. This CDR3 is 13 amino acids long. Source material: PBMCs or T cells enriched from blood (not recorded which). The chain is built from TRBV10-3 and TRBJ2-7, with D tentatively TRBD2 (5 bases). The sequence came from a man between 40 and 49 years old in a cohort exposed to, infected with or recovered from COVID-19 (not recorded which). The CDR3, as DNA: TGTGCCATCACCAGAGGGCCGGCCTACGAGCAGTACTTC. Protein product: CAITRGPAYEQYF.